Below are 16 T cell receptor beta chains sequenced from a single sample in a study of blood T cell repertoires in COVID-19. Here immunoSEQ multiplex PCR was the method, and the copy in TCRdb shows in-frame clones only, minus some. The sample lists 250,000 or so clones, 70% to 90% seen once, with about 6.9% in the top ten. The material sequenced was PBMCs or T cells enriched from blood (not recorded which). These receptor sequences come from a woman aged 50 to 60 who had been exposed to COVID-19.

V is TRBV29-1 and J is TRBJ1-2, with a weak D call TRBD1 (5 bases). The V gene's germline CDR1 is SQVTM and CDR2 ANQGSEA. V shed 5 bases and J shed 2 bases, with 12 bases lying between them. CDR3 length: 13 amino acids. CDR3 in amino acids: CSVSGIGNYGYTF. CDR3 DNA sequence: TGCAGCGTTTCAGGGATTGGGAACTATGGCTACACCTTC.

This rearrangement joins TRBV10-1 to TRBJ2-3, with D possibly matching TRBD2 (6 bases). The germline V and J ends were trimmed by 0 bases and 5 bases, with 9 bases remaining between them. The CDR3 sequence is 14 residues long. Germline V gene sequence: CDR1 WNHNN, CDR2 SYGVQD (reference sequence). This CDR3 is CASSESGGRDTQYF. In DNA, the CDR3 is TGCGCCAGCAGTGAGTCGGGGGGTAGAGATACGCAGTATTTT.

The rearrangement uses TRBV15 and TRBJ2-1; perhaps TRBD2 as D (6 bases). Trimming removed 5 bases from V and 2 bases from J, with 13 bases in between. This CDR3 is built from 15 residues. Germline values: CDR1 LNHNV, CDR2 YYDKDF (reference sequence). Written as DNA, the CDR3 is TGTGCCACCAGCTATTTGGGGGGTACCTACAATGAGCAGTTCTTC. Its translation: CATSYLGGTYNEQFF. The full variable domain, in which reference TRBV15 and TRBJ2-1 provide the parts outside the CDR3, is DAMVIQNPRYQVTQFGKPVTLSCSQTLNHNVMYWYQQKSSQAPKLLFHYYDKDFNNEADTPDNFQSRRPNTSFCFLDIRSPGLGDTAMYLCATSYLGGTYNEQFFGPGTRLTVL.

V gene TRBV24-1 combines with J gene TRBJ2-5; TRBD2 might be the D (6 bases). The germline V and J ends were trimmed by 3 bases and 4 bases, with 11 bases remaining between them. The CDR3 extends over 14 amino acids. Looked up from germline, CDR1 is KGHDR and CDR2 is SFDVKD. The CDR3 sequence: CATSDTTRTETQYF. The CDR3 DNA reads TGTGCCACCAGTGATACGACTAGGACAGAGACCCAGTACTTC.

V usage is TRBV9 and J usage is TRBJ1-2; 8 nucleotides match TRBD1. The CDR3 extends over 14 amino acids. The germline V gene encodes CDR1 SGDLS and CDR2 YYNGEE. Trimming at V came to 3 bases and at J to 4 bases, leaving 5 bases not matched to a gene. CDR3 residues: CASSAGDRSYGYTF. The CDR3 nucleotides read TGTGCCAGCAGCGCAGGGGACAGGTCCTATGGCTACACCTTC.

The chain employs TRBV9 and TRBJ2-1; 10 bases are a match to TRBD1. With V trimmed by 0 bases and J by 9 bases, 6 bases remained unmatched. The CDR3 covers 15 residues. Germline V CDR1 and CDR2: SGDLS, YYNGEE. CDR3 sequence: CASSVGGTGDFEQFF. CDR3 coding DNA: TGTGCCAGCAGCGTAGGCGGGACAGGGGATTTTGAGCAGTTCTTC.

The rearrangement uses TRBV3-1 (or the pseudogene TRBV3-2) and TRBJ1-1; TRBD1 matches 7 bases. Germline loops: CDR1 LGHDT, CDR2 YNNKEL (reference sequence). V shed 1 base, J shed 5 bases, and the junction held 7 bases outside the gene matches. The CDR3 sequence is 15 residues long. The CDR3 bases are TGTGCCAGCAGCCAAGCTAAACTCAGGGGGACTGAAGCTTTCTTT. Translated: CASSQAKLRGTEAFF.

The chain recombines TRBV29-1 with TRBJ2-7; TRBD2 agrees at 9 bases. In germline, CDR1 is SQVTM, CDR2 ANQGSEA. CDR3 size: 13 residues. Trimming cost V 7 bases and J 3 bases; bases outside gene matches: 7. The DNA of the CDR3 is TGCAGCGCGGCTCTAGCGGGGCACTACGAGCAGTACTTC. The encoded protein is CSAALAGHYEQYF.

This clone came up once. This chain connects TRBV7-9 to TRBJ1-1; D call uncertain. The germline V gene has CDR1 SEHNR and CDR2 FQNEAQ (reference sequence). Trimming left V 4 bases short and J 7 bases short, with 22 bases between. The CDR3 totals 16 residues. This CDR3 is CASSSLQRARLGEAFF. CDR3 nucleotides: TGTGCCAGCAGCTCCCTGCAGCGGGCTCGTTTGGGTGAAGCTTTCTTT.

This clone was seen once. The rearrangement uses TRBV5-6 and TRBJ2-1, with 7 bases lining up with TRBD1. In germline, CDR1 is SGHDT, CDR2 YYEEEE. J was trimmed by 6 bases and V by 4 bases; bases with no gene match: 10. The CDR3 has 15 amino acids. This CDR3 is CASSPQQGMSNEQFF. CDR3 coding DNA: TGTGCCAGCAGCCCGCAACAGGGGATGAGCAATGAGCAGTTCTTC.

The J gene is TRBJ2-1, the V gene TRBV4-3; TRBD1 is a possible D gene (6 bases). V was clipped by 4 bases and J by 0 bases, with 10 bases between them. Germline-derived CDR1 and CDR2 are LGHNA and YSLEER. This CDR3 spans 15 amino acids. The CDR3 sequence: CASSPGTYSYNEQFF. In nucleotides, the CDR3 is TGCGCCAGCAGCCCAGGGACATACTCCTACAATGAGCAGTTCTTC.

The chain is built from TRBV10-2 and TRBJ2-7; 8 bases map to TRBD2. Per germline, CDR1 WSHSY and CDR2 SAAADI. V was clipped by 2 bases and J by 12 bases; unmatched bases: 18. This CDR3 is 16 amino acids long. The CDR3 DNA sequence: TGCGCCAGCAGTGAGGGCCGGGGGCGGGGGGTTGCCCCCGCGTACTTC. Encoded protein: CASSEGRGRGVAPAYF.

The sample holds a few counts of this clone. This chain joins TRBV30 and TRBJ1-1; 9 nucleotides agree with TRBD1. The CDR3 contains 13 residues. V lost 4 bases to trimming and J lost 3 bases; unmatched junction nucleotides: 3. Germline V gene sequence: CDR1 GTSNPN, CDR2 SVGIG (reference sequence). This chain's CDR3 is CAWKGQGYTEAFF. DNA for the CDR3: TGTGCCTGGAAGGGACAGGGATACACTGAAGCTTTCTTT. Looking up the rest from reference TRBV30 and TRBJ1-1 gives the full variable domain: SQTIHQWPATLVQPVGSPLSLECTVEGTSNPNLYWYRQAAGRGLQLLFYSVGIGQISSEVPQNLSASRPQDRQFILSSKKLLLSDSGFYLCAWKGQGYTEAFFGQGTRLTVV.

This rearrangement joins TRBV5-1 to TRBJ1-3; a weak D match, TRBD1 (5 bases). The CDR3 is 13 residues long. The V end lost 4 bases, the J end lost 6 bases, and 11 bases lay between the germline ends. Germline CDR1 reads SGHRS; CDR2 reads YFSETQ. Here the CDR3 DNA reads TGCGCCAGCAGCCCAGGGTCGAAAAACACCATATATTTT. Translation gives CASSPGSKNTIYF.

The chain employs TRBV18 and TRBJ1-4; D is unclear. This CDR3 contains 15 residues. CDR1 and CDR2 from the germline V gene are KGHSH and LQKENI. Trimming removed 2 bases at V and 6 bases at J, with 13 bases between. The CDR3 bases are TGTGCCAGCTCACCATACGCACCAGGCGATGAAAAACTGTTTTTT. Amino acid sequence: CASSPYAPGDEKLFF.

The gene calls are TRBV6-1 and TRBJ1-1; no clear D. Germline V gives CDR1 MNHNS, CDR2 SASEGT. The length of the CDR3 is 14 residues. Trimming shortened V by 1 base and J by 6 bases, and 12 bases separated the two germline ends. The CDR3: CASSEEEGLAEAFF. Here the CDR3 DNA reads TGTGCCAGCAGTGAAGAGGAGGGTCTCGCTGAAGCTTTCTTT.